The subject of this entry is one T cell receptor beta chain. As yet, its antigen is unknown. The data originate from a study of cytomegalovirus exposure and HLA in healthy donors. Assay used: immunoSEQ multiplex PCR; TCRdb lists only in-frame clones, some missing. The data contain around 240,000 clones, roughly 89% of them singletons. The study, taken as a whole, reports: The authors confirmed in vitro that three CMV-associated chains were specific for CMV antigens. Both high specificity and high sensitivity reportedly marked the classifier's diagnosis of cytomegalovirus status.

Material for sequencing was PBMCs. The TCR comes from a young woman in good health and CMV-seronegative.

The CDR3 loop is CASSSRQAYSNQPQHF. CDR3 nucleotide sequence: TGTGCCAGTAGTTCCCGACAGGCCTATAGCAATCAGCCCCAGCATTTT. The chain is built from TRBV19 and TRBJ1-5; TRBD1 is a possible D gene (6 bases). The CDR3 runs 16 residues. Trimming stripped 5 bases from V and 0 bases from J, with 14 bases between. The germline V gene encodes CDR1 LNHDA and CDR2 SQIVND (reference sequence). Looking up the rest from reference TRBV19 and TRBJ1-5 gives the full variable domain: DGGITQSPKYLFRKEGQNVTLSCEQNLNHDAMYWYRQDPGQGLRLIYYSQIVNDFQKGDIAEGYSVSREKKESFPLTVTSAQKNPTAFYLCASSSRQAYSNQPQHFGDGTRLSIL.